The entry below gives a single T cell receptor (beta chain) sequence along with its context. Its specificity is not known. The sample belongs to a study of T cells after yellow fever vaccination. Findings of the study overall: High-abundance clonotypes from the bulk population could contaminate FACS-sorted repertoires.

The CDR3 is 14 amino acids. CDR1 and CDR2 from the germline V gene are LNHDA and SQIVND (reference sequence). Trimming took off 6 bases at V and 0 bases at J, with 8 bases between the two ends. Via MiXCR, TCRdb re-called the 5' RACE reads, giving one row per CDR3 protein. In the table there are about 400,000 distinct CDR3 sequences, about 6% of which are singletons. The TCR comes from a man aged 30 to 45 who received the YFV17D yellow fever vaccine. This rearrangement joins TRBV19 to TRBJ2-2; no clear D gene. Sequences were derived from PBMCs, sampled 5 days after the yellow fever booster vaccination. The CDR3 nucleotides are TGTGCCAGTAGACTCGGACCGAACACCGGGGAGCTGTTTTTT. Translated, it gives CASRLGPNTGELFF.